This T cell receptor beta chain was captured by sequencing in a study of cytomegalovirus exposure and HLA in healthy donors. A multiplex PCR was run with 60 Vbeta primers and 13 Jbeta primers. Here immunoSEQ multiplex PCR was the method, and the copy in TCRdb shows in-frame clones only, minus some. The sample has about 110,000 clones, roughly 63% seen once; the top ten hold roughly 5.3%. The germline V gene encodes CDR1 MNHNY and CDR2 SVGAGI (reference sequence). This CDR3 has 13 residues. J gave up 5 bases and V 7 bases, and 4 bases lay outside the gene matches. General study results and limits: Across donors, sequencing depth was assumed by presence/absence analyses to be roughly uniform.

Remarks on this clone: Antigen specificity is unknown.

The sample was PBMCs. This chain uses TRBV6-6 with TRBJ1-5; 8 nucleotides align to TRBD1. This clonotype originated in a woman in her seventies in good health and CMV-seropositive. CDR3: CASKGQGHQPQHF. As DNA, the CDR3 is TGTGCCAGCAAAGGACAGGGACATCAGCCCCAGCATTTT.